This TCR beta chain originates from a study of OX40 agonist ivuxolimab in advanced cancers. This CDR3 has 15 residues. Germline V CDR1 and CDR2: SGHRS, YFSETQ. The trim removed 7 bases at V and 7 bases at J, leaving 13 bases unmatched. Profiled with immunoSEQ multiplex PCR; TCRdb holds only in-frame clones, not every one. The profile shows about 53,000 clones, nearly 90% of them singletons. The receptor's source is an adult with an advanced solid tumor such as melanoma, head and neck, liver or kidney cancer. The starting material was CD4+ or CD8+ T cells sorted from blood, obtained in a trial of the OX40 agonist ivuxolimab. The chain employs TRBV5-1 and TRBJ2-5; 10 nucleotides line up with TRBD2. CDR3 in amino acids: CASLPSGGLGGTQYF. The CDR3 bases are TGCGCCAGCCTTCCTAGCGGGGGCTTGGGGGGGACCCAGTACTTC.